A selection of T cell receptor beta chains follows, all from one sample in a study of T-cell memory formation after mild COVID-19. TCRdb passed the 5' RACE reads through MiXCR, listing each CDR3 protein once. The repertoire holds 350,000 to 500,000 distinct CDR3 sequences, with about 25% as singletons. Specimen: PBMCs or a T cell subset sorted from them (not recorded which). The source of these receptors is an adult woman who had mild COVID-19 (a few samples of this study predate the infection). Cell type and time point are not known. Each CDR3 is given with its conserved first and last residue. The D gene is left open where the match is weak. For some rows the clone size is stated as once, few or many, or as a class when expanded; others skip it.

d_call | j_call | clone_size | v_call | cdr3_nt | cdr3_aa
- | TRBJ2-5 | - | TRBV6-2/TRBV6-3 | TGTGCCAGCAGTGCCCTCCGGGACTATCCTACAGGGGAGACCCAGTACTTC | CASSALRDYPTGETQYF
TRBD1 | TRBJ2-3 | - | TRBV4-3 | TGCGCCAGCAGGGACAGGGTAGGCGGCCCGAGCACAGATACGCAGTATTTT | CASRDRVGGPSTDTQYF
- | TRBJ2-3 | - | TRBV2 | TGTGCCAGCGAGGGGCAGGGTAACACAGATACGCAGTATTTT | CASEGQGNTDTQYF
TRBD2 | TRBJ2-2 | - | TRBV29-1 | TGCAGCGTTGAAAGGGGAGGGTTCGGGACCGGGGAGCTGTTTTTT | CSVERGGFGTGELFF
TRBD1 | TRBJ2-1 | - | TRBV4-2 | TGTGCCAGCAGCCAACGAATCTCGCAGAGGACAGGGGGCCATGAGCAGTTCTTC | CASSQRISQRTGGHEQFF
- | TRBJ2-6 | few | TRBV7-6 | TGTGCCAGCAGCTTAACGGGGGTGGGGGCCAACGTCCTGACTTTC | CASSLTGVGANVLTF
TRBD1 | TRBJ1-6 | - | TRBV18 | TGTGCCAGCTCACCAAGGGGGACAGTAAATTCACCCCTCCACTTT | CASSPRGTVNSPLHF
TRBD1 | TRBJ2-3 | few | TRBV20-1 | TGCAGTGCTAGAGGTCGGACAGGGGACAGGGGGACGCAGTATTTT | CSARGRTGDRGTQYF
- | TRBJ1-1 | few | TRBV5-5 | TGTGCCAGCAGCCGACAGTGGGGGGACACTGAAGCTTTCTTT | CASSRQWGDTEAFF
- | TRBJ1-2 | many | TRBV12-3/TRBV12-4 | TGTGCCAGCAGGCAGGGAGGGGGTGGCTACACCTTC | CASRQGGGGYTF
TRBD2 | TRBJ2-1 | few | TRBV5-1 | TGCGCCAGCAGCTTTAGCGGGGGGGTCTACAATGAGCAGTTCTTC | CASSFSGGVYNEQFF
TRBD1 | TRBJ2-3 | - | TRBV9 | TGTGCCAGCAGCGTACAGACAGGGTGGACAGATACGCAGTATTTT | CASSVQTGWTDTQYF
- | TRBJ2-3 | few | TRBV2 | TGTGCCAGCATGAGAGAAATCACAGATACGCAGTATTTT | CASMREITDTQYF
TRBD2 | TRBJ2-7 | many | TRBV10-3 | TGTGCCATCAGTGACCCGGGACTAGCCGCCTACGAGCAGTACTTC | CAISDPGLAAYEQYF
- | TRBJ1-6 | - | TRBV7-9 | TGTGCCAGCAGCTTTGCAGGGGTGGGGAATTCACCCCTCCACTTT | CASSFAGVGNSPLHF
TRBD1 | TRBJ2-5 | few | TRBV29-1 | TGCAGCGTGGGACAGGGGATTATAGAGACCCAGTACTTC | CSVGQGIIETQYF
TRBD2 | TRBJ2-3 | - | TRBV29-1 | TGCAGCGTTGACGCCCTAGCGGGAGTAACCGGCAGCACAGATACGCAGTATTTT | CSVDALAGVTGSTDTQYF
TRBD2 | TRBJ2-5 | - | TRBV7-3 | TGTGCCAGCAGCCCCGGGACTAGCGGGGCCCTGGAGACCCAGTACTTC | CASSPGTSGALETQYF